Listed below are T cell receptor beta chains from one sample, sequenced in a study of blood T cell repertoires in COVID-19. Profiling relied on immunoSEQ multiplex PCR, and the TCRdb table lists in-frame clones only, not all of them. The data hold 100,000 to 150,000 clones, with roughly 85% observed a single time. The sequenced material came from peripheral blood. The source of these receptors is a man in his forties with acute or convalescent COVID-19. CDR3s include the opening cysteine and the closing phenylalanine or tryptophan. The D gene is left open where the match is weak. Expanded clones get a size class; other rows say once, few or many, or leave the size out.

J gene: TRBJ1-4; D gene: NA; clone size: NA; V gene: TRBV20-1; CDR3 protein: CSASKGLGATNEKLFF; CDR3 DNA: TGCAGTGCTAGTAAGGGGCTAGGGGCAACTAATGAAAAACTGTTTTTT
J gene: TRBJ1-5; D gene: TRBD1; clone size: NA; V gene: TRBV29-1; CDR3 protein: CSVAPLGQGDQPQHF; CDR3 DNA: TGCAGCGTTGCCCCTTTGGGACAGGGTGATCAGCCCCAGCATTTT
J gene: TRBJ2-5; D gene: TRBD1; clone size: NA; V gene: TRBV7-3; CDR3 protein: CASSFDRGETQYF; CDR3 DNA: TGTGCCAGCAGCTTTGACAGGGGAGAGACCCAGTACTTC
J gene: TRBJ2-7; D gene: TRBD2; clone size: few; V gene: TRBV7-8; CDR3 protein: CASSLGTSGREFFYEQYF; CDR3 DNA: TGTGCCAGCAGCTTAGGGACTAGCGGGAGGGAATTCTTCTACGAGCAGTACTTC
J gene: TRBJ1-1; D gene: NA; clone size: NA; V gene: TRBV7-6; CDR3 protein: CASRFTQGTEAFF; CDR3 DNA: TGTGCCAGCAGGTTTACTCAGGGTACTGAAGCTTTCTTT
J gene: TRBJ2-1; D gene: TRBD2; clone size: NA; V gene: TRBV6-2/TRBV6-3; CDR3 protein: CASIPSAGGPSYNEQFF; CDR3 DNA: TGTGCCAGCATCCCTTCAGCGGGAGGGCCCTCCTACAATGAGCAGTTCTTC
J gene: TRBJ1-1; D gene: NA; clone size: NA; V gene: TRBV5-6; CDR3 protein: CASSLAFEAFF; CDR3 DNA: TGTGCCAGCAGCTTGGCCTTTGAAGCTTTCTTT
J gene: TRBJ2-1; D gene: TRBD2; clone size: NA; V gene: TRBV6-2/TRBV6-3; CDR3 protein: CASSYSQRDSSYNEQFF; CDR3 DNA: TGTGCCAGCAGTTACTCCCAGCGGGATAGCTCCTACAATGAGCAGTTCTTC
J gene: TRBJ1-4; D gene: NA; clone size: few; V gene: TRBV18; CDR3 protein: CASSRDSPTNEKLFF; CDR3 DNA: TGTGCCAGCTCAAGAGACAGTCCAACTAATGAAAAACTGTTTTTT
J gene: TRBJ1-6; D gene: NA; clone size: NA; V gene: TRBV5-5; CDR3 protein: CASRPGQKDSPLHF; CDR3 DNA: TGTGCCAGCAGGCCTGGACAGAAGGATTCACCCCTCCACTTT
J gene: TRBJ1-2; D gene: NA; clone size: NA; V gene: TRBV7-9; CDR3 protein: CASRGQRPHGYTF; CDR3 DNA: TGTGCCAGCAGGGGGCAACGCCCTCATGGCTACACCTTC
J gene: TRBJ1-1; D gene: NA; clone size: NA; V gene: TRBV9; CDR3 protein: CASSPEGGANTEAFF; CDR3 DNA: TGTGCCAGCAGCCCGGAGGGAGGGGCGAACACTGAAGCTTTCTTT
J gene: TRBJ2-7; D gene: NA; clone size: NA; V gene: TRBV5-4; CDR3 protein: CASSFQANPYEQYF; CDR3 DNA: TGTGCCAGCAGCTTTCAGGCGAATCCCTACGAGCAGTACTTC
J gene: TRBJ1-2; D gene: NA; clone size: NA; V gene: TRBV27; CDR3 protein: CASSFTPSNGYTF; CDR3 DNA: TGTGCCAGCAGTTTTACGCCGAGCAATGGCTACACCTTC
J gene: TRBJ2-2; D gene: TRBD1; clone size: NA; V gene: TRBV2; CDR3 protein: CASSVGQSAGELFF; CDR3 DNA: TGTGCCAGCAGTGTGGGACAGTCCGCCGGGGAGCTGTTTTTT
J gene: TRBJ2-7; D gene: TRBD1; clone size: NA; V gene: TRBV19; CDR3 protein: CASSTTGAAYEQYF; CDR3 DNA: TGTGCCAGTAGTACGACAGGGGCGGCCTACGAGCAGTACTTC
J gene: TRBJ2-7; D gene: TRBD2; clone size: few; V gene: TRBV14; CDR3 protein: CASSQAASGRVDISYEQYF; CDR3 DNA: TGTGCCAGCAGCCAAGCGGCTAGCGGGAGGGTGGATATCTCCTACGAGCAGTACTTC
J gene: TRBJ1-1; D gene: TRBD1; clone size: NA; V gene: TRBV20-1; CDR3 protein: CSASEGGRNTEAFF; CDR3 DNA: TGCAGTGCTAGTGAAGGGGGCCGGAACACTGAAGCTTTCTTT
J gene: TRBJ2-3; D gene: TRBD2; clone size: NA; V gene: TRBV6-2/TRBV6-3; CDR3 protein: CASSLAGTNTQYF; CDR3 DNA: TGTGCCAGCAGCCTAGCGGGGACAAATACGCAGTATTTT
J gene: TRBJ2-1; D gene: NA; clone size: NA; V gene: TRBV11-2; CDR3 protein: CASSLNGAGNTYNEQFF; CDR3 DNA: TGTGCCAGCAGCTTAAACGGGGCGGGAAATACATACAATGAGCAGTTCTTC
J gene: TRBJ2-3; D gene: NA; clone size: NA; V gene: TRBV29-1; CDR3 protein: CSVNPGHRPDTQYF; CDR3 DNA: TGCAGCGTTAATCCGGGACACCGGCCAGATACGCAGTATTTT
J gene: TRBJ1-3; D gene: NA; clone size: NA; V gene: TRBV30; CDR3 protein: CAWSGGLSGNTIYF; CDR3 DNA: TGTGCCTGGAGTGGGGGGCTCTCTGGAAACACCATATATTTT
J gene: TRBJ2-1; D gene: NA; clone size: NA; V gene: TRBV19; CDR3 protein: CASSKLSTSSYNEQFF; CDR3 DNA: TGTGCCAGTAGTAAGTTGTCGACTAGCTCCTACAATGAGCAGTTCTTC
J gene: TRBJ2-1; D gene: TRBD1; clone size: NA; V gene: TRBV7-9; CDR3 protein: CASSPGQGLHNEQFF; CDR3 DNA: TGTGCCAGCAGCCCGGGACAGGGGTTGCACAATGAGCAGTTCTTC
J gene: TRBJ2-1; D gene: TRBD2; clone size: once; V gene: TRBV2; CDR3 protein: CASRAAGGRNEQFF; CDR3 DNA: TGTGCCAGCAGGGCGGCGGGAGGTCGGAATGAGCAGTTCTTC
J gene: TRBJ2-1; D gene: TRBD2; clone size: NA; V gene: TRBV14; CDR3 protein: CASSLTGTSGMIGPNEQFF; CDR3 DNA: TGTGCCAGCAGCCTTACCGGGACTAGCGGGATGATTGGGCCCAATGAGCAGTTCTTC
J gene: TRBJ2-1; D gene: NA; clone size: NA; V gene: TRBV20-1; CDR3 protein: CSASGHSGSYNEQFF; CDR3 DNA: TGCAGTGCTAGTGGCCACAGCGGTTCCTACAATGAGCAGTTCTTC
J gene: TRBJ2-7; D gene: TRBD1; clone size: NA; V gene: TRBV27; CDR3 protein: CASSFNFGTGPYEQYF; CDR3 DNA: TGTGCCAGCAGTTTTAATTTCGGGACAGGTCCCTACGAGCAGTACTTC
J gene: TRBJ2-3; D gene: TRBD2; clone size: NA; V gene: TRBV5-4; CDR3 protein: CASSSYTSGGPDTQYF; CDR3 DNA: TGTGCCAGCAGCTCGTATACTAGCGGGGGGCCAGATACGCAGTATTTT
J gene: TRBJ1-5; D gene: NA; clone size: NA; V gene: TRBV27; CDR3 protein: CASGDRGNQPQHF; CDR3 DNA: TGTGCCAGCGGAGACAGAGGCAATCAGCCCCAGCATTTT
J gene: TRBJ2-1; D gene: TRBD2; clone size: NA; V gene: TRBV14; CDR3 protein: CASSRNPLLAGGRVVGKNEQFF; CDR3 DNA: TGTGCCAGCAGCCGTAACCCCTTACTAGCGGGAGGGCGAGTGGTGGGGAAAAATGAGCAGTTCTTC
J gene: TRBJ2-7; D gene: NA; clone size: NA; V gene: TRBV6-2/TRBV6-3; CDR3 protein: CASSYSKEGRQGYEQYF; CDR3 DNA: TGTGCCAGCAGTTACTCGAAGGAGGGGCGCCAGGGTTACGAGCAGTACTTC
J gene: TRBJ1-2; D gene: TRBD1; clone size: NA; V gene: TRBV5-1; CDR3 protein: CASSLAAGQAFADGYTF; CDR3 DNA: TGCGCCAGCAGCTTGGCCGCGGGACAGGCTTTTGCGGATGGCTACACCTTC
J gene: TRBJ2-1; D gene: TRBD1; clone size: few; V gene: TRBV11-2; CDR3 protein: CASSPFLSGTGNNEQFF; CDR3 DNA: TGTGCCAGCAGCCCATTCCTTTCCGGGACAGGGAACAATGAGCAGTTCTTC
J gene: TRBJ2-3; D gene: NA; clone size: NA; V gene: TRBV7-3; CDR3 protein: CASSPTGLADTQYF; CDR3 DNA: TGTGCCAGCAGCCCAACAGGGCTGGCGGATACGCAGTATTTT
J gene: TRBJ1-5; D gene: NA; clone size: NA; V gene: TRBV6-5; CDR3 protein: CASSNHRSNQPQHF; CDR3 DNA: TGTGCCAGCAGTAACCACAGAAGCAATCAGCCCCAGCATTTT
J gene: TRBJ2-5; D gene: NA; clone size: once; V gene: TRBV5-4; CDR3 protein: CASRDGVAAVQETQYF; CDR3 DNA: TGTGCCAGCCGGGATGGGGTAGCGGCGGTTCAAGAGACCCAGTACTTC
J gene: TRBJ1-1; D gene: TRBD1; clone size: NA; V gene: TRBV2; CDR3 protein: CASSIRTGGTEAFF; CDR3 DNA: TGTGCCAGCAGCATTCGGACAGGGGGCACTGAAGCTTTCTTT
J gene: TRBJ2-3; D gene: TRBD2; clone size: NA; V gene: TRBV25-1; CDR3 protein: CASSRGGPTTDTQYF; CDR3 DNA: TGTGCCAGCAGCCGGGGGGGGCCGACCACAGATACGCAGTATTTT
J gene: TRBJ2-2; D gene: NA; clone size: NA; V gene: TRBV6-6; CDR3 protein: CASIKGDGELFF; CDR3 DNA: TGTGCCAGCATAAAGGGGGACGGGGAGCTGTTTTTT
J gene: TRBJ1-1; D gene: NA; clone size: NA; V gene: TRBV19; CDR3 protein: CASGEERGTEAFF; CDR3 DNA: TGTGCCAGTGGGGAGGAGCGAGGGACTGAAGCTTTCTTT
J gene: TRBJ2-3; D gene: NA; clone size: NA; V gene: TRBV30; CDR3 protein: CAWSVRGGVGTDTQYF; CDR3 DNA: TGTGCCTGGAGTGTACGGGGCGGGGTTGGCACAGATACGCAGTATTTT
J gene: TRBJ1-6; D gene: TRBD1; clone size: NA; V gene: TRBV10-3; CDR3 protein: CAISDDRASPLHF; CDR3 DNA: TGTGCCATCAGCGACGACAGGGCTTCACCCCTCCACTTT
J gene: TRBJ1-6; D gene: NA; clone size: few; V gene: TRBV4-2; CDR3 protein: CASSQTTTEPSSPLHF; CDR3 DNA: TGTGCCAGCAGCCAGACCACGACAGAGCCTAGTTCACCCCTCCACTTT
J gene: TRBJ1-2; D gene: TRBD1; clone size: NA; V gene: TRBV2; CDR3 protein: CASRGGDGYTF; CDR3 DNA: TGTGCCAGCAGAGGGGGCGATGGCTACACCTTC
J gene: TRBJ2-2; D gene: TRBD2; clone size: once; V gene: TRBV6-1; CDR3 protein: CASSEGASGHGELFF; CDR3 DNA: TGTGCCAGCAGTGAAGGGGCTAGCGGTCACGGGGAGCTGTTTTTT
J gene: TRBJ2-3; D gene: NA; clone size: NA; V gene: TRBV19; CDR3 protein: CASSIGGGGTDTQYF; CDR3 DNA: TGTGCCAGTAGTATAGGAGGGGGTGGTACAGATACGCAGTATTTT
J gene: TRBJ1-6; D gene: NA; clone size: NA; V gene: TRBV7-7; CDR3 protein: CATPGIGVAGRESCYNSPLHF; CDR3 DNA: TGTGCTACCCCAGGGATAGGAGTAGCGGGAAGGGAATCTTGCTATAATTCACCCCTCCACTTT
J gene: TRBJ2-5; D gene: NA; clone size: NA; V gene: TRBV29-1; CDR3 protein: CSVELSRGETQYF; CDR3 DNA: TGCAGCGTTGAACTTTCCAGGGGTGAGACCCAGTACTTC
J gene: TRBJ1-5; D gene: NA; clone size: NA; V gene: TRBV2; CDR3 protein: CASQTGGSNQPQHF; CDR3 DNA: TGTGCCAGCCAAACCGGCGGGAGCAATCAGCCCCAGCATTTT
J gene: TRBJ2-1; D gene: TRBD2; clone size: NA; V gene: TRBV5-6; CDR3 protein: CASSLAAGDVNEQFF; CDR3 DNA: TGTGCCAGCAGCTTGGCCGCGGGAGACGTTAATGAGCAGTTCTTC
J gene: TRBJ2-3; D gene: TRBD1; clone size: once; V gene: TRBV6-5; CDR3 protein: CASSRQGADTQYF; CDR3 DNA: TGTGCCAGCAGCCGACAGGGGGCAGATACGCAGTATTTT
J gene: TRBJ1-2; D gene: NA; clone size: NA; V gene: TRBV9; CDR3 protein: CASSEDSNYGYTF; CDR3 DNA: TGTGCCAGCAGCGAGGACTCTAACTATGGCTACACCTTC
J gene: TRBJ1-6; D gene: TRBD1; clone size: few; V gene: TRBV10-3; CDR3 protein: CATQGARDSPLHF; CDR3 DNA: TGTGCCACCCAGGGGGCCCGTGATTCACCCCTCCACTTT
J gene: TRBJ2-3; D gene: NA; clone size: once; V gene: TRBV29-1; CDR3 protein: CSAKLWASTDTQYF; CDR3 DNA: TGCAGCGCCAAATTGTGGGCGAGCACAGATACGCAGTATTTT
J gene: TRBJ1-6; D gene: TRBD1; clone size: NA; V gene: TRBV6-4; CDR3 protein: CASRRDSNSPLHF; CDR3 DNA: TGTGCCAGCAGACGGGACAGCAATTCACCCCTCCACTTT